This is a list of T cell receptor beta chains from one sample in a study of T cells in Graves' hyperthyroidism and ophthalmopathy. TCRdb itself ran the multiplex PCR reads through MiXCR, one entry per CDR3 protein. This sample has hundreds of thousands of distinct CDR3 sequences, with around 19% found just once. Material for sequencing was blood. Source of these receptors: a woman between 50 and 59 years old with Graves' hyperthyroidism that later progressed to Graves' ophthalmopathy. Both conserved end residues are part of each CDR3. D genes are given only for firm matches. Not every row has a clone size; where given, it reads once, few, many or a size class.

size: many
D: TRBD1
V: TRBV5-1
J: TRBJ1-3
CDR3: CASSLGRQGSGNTIYF
DNA: TGCGCCAGCAGCTTGGGAAGACAGGGATCTGGAAACACCATATATTTT

size: NA
D: NA
V: TRBV18
J: TRBJ2-4
CDR3: CASSPSETKNIQYF
DNA: TGTGCCAGCTCACCTTCCGAAACCAAAAACATTCAGTACTTC

size: NA
D: NA
V: TRBV5-4
J: TRBJ1-1
CDR3: CASSLRGAALGNTEAFF
DNA: TGTGCCAGCAGCTTGCGAGGGGCCGCCCTTGGGAACACTGAAGCTTTCTTT

size: NA
D: NA
V: TRBV20-1
J: TRBJ1-6
CDR3: CSARDYARGYNSPLHF
DNA: TGCAGTGCTAGAGATTACGCGCGGGGGTATAATTCACCCCTCCACTTT

size: many
D: NA
V: TRBV2
J: TRBJ1-6
CDR3: CASSEGASSYNSPLHF
DNA: TGTGCCAGCAGTGAAGGGGCGAGCTCCTATAATTCACCCCTCCACTTT

size: NA
D: NA
V: TRBV7-2
J: TRBJ1-6
CDR3: CASSRDAGSPLHF
DNA: TGTGCCAGCAGCCGGGACGCTGGTTCACCCCTCCACTTT

size: few
D: NA
V: TRBV7-9
J: TRBJ1-5
CDR3: CASSLADGVQPQHF
DNA: TGTGCCAGCAGCTTAGCAGATGGGGTCCAGCCCCAGCATTTT

size: NA
D: NA
V: TRBV30
J: TRBJ1-1
CDR3: CAWIQIGRGATEAFF
DNA: TGTGCCTGGATCCAAATTGGTAGGGGCGCGACTGAAGCTTTCTTT

size: many
D: NA
V: TRBV7-2
J: TRBJ1-5
CDR3: CASSLGPFNQPQHF
DNA: TGTGCCAGCAGCTTAGGGCCTTTCAATCAGCCCCAGCATTTT

size: few
D: NA
V: TRBV15
J: TRBJ1-5
CDR3: CATSRDRGVYQPQHF
DNA: TGTGCCACCAGCAGAGATCGGGGGGTTTATCAGCCCCAGCATTTT

size: many
D: TRBD1
V: TRBV5-1
J: TRBJ1-1
CDR3: CASNRGGDTEAFF
DNA: TGCGCCAGCAACAGGGGGGGTGACACTGAAGCTTTCTTT

size: NA
D: NA
V: TRBV5-1
J: TRBJ1-6
CDR3: CASSLAGMSSYNSPLHF
DNA: TGCGCCAGCAGCTTGGCAGGGATGAGCTCCTATAATTCACCCCTCCACTTT

size: many
D: NA
V: TRBV5-1
J: TRBJ1-1
CDR3: CASSSGLMNTEAFF
DNA: TGTGCCAGCAGTTCGGGGCTGATGAACACTGAAGCTTTCTTT

size: few
D: NA
V: TRBV3-1
J: TRBJ1-2
CDR3: CASSQVNQKAAGYTF
DNA: TGTGCCAGCAGCCAAGTAAACCAGAAGGCTGCTGGCTACACCTTC

size: many
D: TRBD2
V: TRBV27
J: TRBJ2-5
CDR3: CASSFRSGGRETQYF
DNA: TGTGCCAGCAGTTTCCGAAGCGGGGGCCGAGAGACCCAGTACTTC

size: NA
D: NA
V: TRBV7-6
J: TRBJ1-5
CDR3: CASSLGVAGANQPQHF
DNA: TGTGCCAGCAGCTTAGGAGTGGCAGGGGCCAATCAGCCCCAGCATTTT

size: NA
D: NA
V: TRBV5-1
J: TRBJ2-7
CDR3: CASSLKTEGRSYEQYF
DNA: TGCGCCAGCAGCCTCAAGACAGAGGGCAGATCCTACGAGCAGTACTTC

size: many
D: NA
V: TRBV6-1
J: TRBJ1-1
CDR3: CASLPRMNTEAFF
DNA: TGTGCCAGCCTACCGCGGATGAACACTGAAGCTTTCTTT

size: few
D: NA
V: TRBV9
J: TRBJ2-6
CDR3: CASSVGGASGANVLTF
DNA: TGTGCCAGCAGCGTAGGTGGGGCCTCTGGGGCCAACGTCCTGACTTTC

size: few
D: NA
V: TRBV19
J: TRBJ1-4
CDR3: CASSMTADSEKLFF
DNA: TGTGCCAGTAGTATGACAGCAGACAGTGAAAAACTGTTTTTT

size: NA
D: TRBD2
V: TRBV20-1
J: TRBJ2-1
CDR3: CSASTTSGGPKDYNEQFF
DNA: TGCAGTGCTTCCACGACTAGCGGGGGGCCAAAAGACTACAATGAGCAGTTCTTC

size: many
D: NA
V: TRBV2
J: TRBJ2-2
CDR3: CASSGLTSNTGELFF
DNA: TGTGCCAGCAGTGGACTGACCTCGAACACCGGGGAGCTGTTTTTT

size: NA
D: TRBD1
V: TRBV7-2
J: TRBJ1-2
CDR3: CASSARDRGYGYTF
DNA: TGTGCCAGCAGCGCCCGAGACAGGGGGTATGGCTACACCTTC

size: NA
D: TRBD1
V: TRBV6-1
J: TRBJ1-5
CDR3: CASSRQGARSNQPQHF
DNA: TGTGCCAGCAGTCGACAGGGGGCGAGGAGCAATCAGCCCCAGCATTTT

size: few
D: NA
V: TRBV7-9
J: TRBJ1-5
CDR3: CASSDSNSNQPQHF
DNA: TGTGCCAGCAGCGACTCTAATAGCAATCAGCCCCAGCATTTT

size: few
D: TRBD1
V: TRBV20-1
J: TRBJ1-2
CDR3: CSARQGARWGYTF
DNA: TGCAGTGCTCGGCAGGGGGCTCGATGGGGCTACACCTTC

size: many
D: TRBD1
V: TRBV12-3/TRBV12-4
J: TRBJ2-7
CDR3: CASRPGTGSAYEQYF
DNA: TGTGCCAGCAGGCCCGGGACAGGGTCCGCCTACGAGCAGTACTTC

size: NA
D: NA
V: TRBV4-1
J: TRBJ1-1
CDR3: CASSQSHDSEAFF
DNA: TGCGCCAGCAGCCAATCCCACGACAGTGAAGCTTTCTTT

size: NA
D: NA
V: TRBV29-1
J: TRBJ2-1
CDR3: CSVDRPDYNNEQFF
DNA: TGCAGCGTCGACCGACCTGACTACAACAATGAGCAGTTCTTC

size: NA
D: NA
V: TRBV6-2/TRBV6-3
J: TRBJ2-5
CDR3: CASGRAGILETQYF
DNA: TGTGCCAGCGGCCGGGCAGGGATTCTGGAGACCCAGTACTTC

size: NA
D: NA
V: TRBV6-1
J: TRBJ1-1
CDR3: CASGLDRLNTEAFF
DNA: TGTGCCAGCGGATTAGACAGGTTGAACACTGAAGCTTTCTTT

size: NA
D: NA
V: TRBV9
J: TRBJ2-7
CDR3: CASSLGLSWEQYF
DNA: TGTGCCAGCAGCTTAGGCCTTTCTTGGGAGCAGTACTTC

size: NA
D: NA
V: TRBV18
J: TRBJ1-5
CDR3: CASSERGGWWEDQPQHF
DNA: TGTGCCAGCTCAGAAAGAGGAGGGTGGTGGGAAGATCAGCCCCAGCATTTT

size: many
D: NA
V: TRBV10-3
J: TRBJ1-1
CDR3: CAIMAGDTEAFF
DNA: TGTGCCATAATGGCGGGAGACACTGAAGCTTTCTTT

size: NA
D: NA
V: TRBV3-1
J: TRBJ2-5
CDR3: CASSQDGLPGETQYF
DNA: TGTGCCAGCAGCCAAGATGGGCTACCCGGAGAGACCCAGTACTTC

size: many
D: NA
V: TRBV7-7
J: TRBJ2-5
CDR3: CASSYSTARQETQYF
DNA: TGTGCTAGCAGCTATTCGACGGCCAGGCAGGAGACCCAGTACTTC

size: many
D: NA
V: TRBV20-1
J: TRBJ1-2
CDR3: CSARAQGSNGYTF
DNA: TGCAGTGCTAGAGCGCAGGGGAGTAATGGCTACACCTTC

size: NA
D: NA
V: TRBV19
J: TRBJ1-4
CDR3: CASKPWDMENEKLFF
DNA: TGTGCCAGTAAGCCCTGGGACATGGAAAATGAAAAACTGTTTTTT

size: few
D: NA
V: TRBV27
J: TRBJ2-5
CDR3: CASSLGQNGQETQYF
DNA: TGTGCCAGCAGTTTAGGGCAGAACGGCCAAGAGACCCAGTACTTC

size: many
D: NA
V: TRBV7-3
J: TRBJ2-2
CDR3: CASSLNGGTGELFF
DNA: TGTGCCAGCAGCTTAAATGGGGGCACCGGGGAGCTGTTTTTT

size: many
D: TRBD2
V: TRBV20-1
J: TRBJ2-2
CDR3: CSARDPASGGTGELFF
DNA: TGCAGTGCTAGAGATCCGGCCAGCGGGGGAACCGGGGAGCTGTTTTTT

size: many
D: NA
V: TRBV2
J: TRBJ1-5
CDR3: CASRPFAAAGQPQHF
DNA: TGTGCCAGCAGGCCCTTTGCGGCCGCGGGTCAGCCCCAGCATTTT

size: few
D: TRBD1
V: TRBV27
J: TRBJ2-5
CDR3: CATSTGNSYQETQYF
DNA: TGTGCCACTTCGACAGGGAATAGTTACCAAGAGACCCAGTACTTC

size: NA
D: NA
V: TRBV5-4
J: TRBJ2-2
CDR3: CASSSATGVDTGELFF
DNA: TGTGCCAGCAGCTCCGCGACAGGAGTCGACACCGGGGAGCTGTTTTTT

size: NA
D: NA
V: TRBV29-1
J: TRBJ1-2
CDR3: CSVEDRGIDGYTF
DNA: TGCAGCGTTGAAGACAGGGGCATTGATGGCTACACCTTC

size: NA
D: TRBD2
V: TRBV9
J: TRBJ2-3
CDR3: CASSHPGLAGVYTHTQYF
DNA: TGTGCCAGCAGCCACCCGGGACTAGCGGGGGTCTACACACATACGCAGTATTTT

size: many
D: NA
V: TRBV3-1
J: TRBJ1-6
CDR3: CASSQDRASNSPLHF
DNA: TGTGCCAGCAGCCAAGACAGGGCGAGCAATTCACCCCTCCACTTT

size: NA
D: NA
V: TRBV4-1
J: TRBJ1-1
CDR3: CASSQLSGFTEAFF
DNA: TGCGCCAGCAGCCAACTGTCGGGGTTCACTGAAGCTTTCTTT

size: NA
D: TRBD2
V: TRBV7-3
J: TRBJ2-1
CDR3: CASSLTLAGGGDEQFF
DNA: TGTGCCAGCAGCTTGACTTTGGCGGGGGGGGGTGATGAGCAGTTCTTC

size: NA
D: NA
V: TRBV3-1
J: TRBJ1-1
CDR3: CASSQVFTDTEAFF
DNA: TGTGCCAGCAGCCAAGTCTTTACAGACACTGAAGCTTTCTTT

size: many
D: NA
V: TRBV3-1
J: TRBJ2-4
CDR3: CASSRLSGGAEPIQYF
DNA: TGTGCCAGCAGCCGCCTTTCAGGGGGGGCCGAGCCCATTCAGTACTTC

size: NA
D: NA
V: TRBV24-1
J: TRBJ2-1
CDR3: CATSEPGNEQFF
DNA: TGTGCCACCAGTGAACCCGGTAATGAGCAGTTCTTC